This TCR beta chain came from a study of T cells in Graves' hyperthyroidism and ophthalmopathy. The definition of stable Graves' hyperthyroidism was no ophthalmopathy progression within 18 months. Deletions cut 6 bases from V and 5 bases from J, with 11 bases between. This CDR3 has 12 residues. From germline, CDR1 is MNHEY and CDR2 SVGEGT. This clonotype was recorded a few times. Amplification targeted TCR beta CDR3 regions from RNA transcripts. The primer set for the first-round RT-PCR of the TCR CDR3 was HTBI. Using its own MiXCR run on the multiplex PCR reads, TCRdb lists one record per CDR3 protein. The sample records some 440,000 distinct CDR3 sequences, approximately 14% being singletons.

The sequence was collected from a woman in her late teens or twenties with Graves' hyperthyroidism. Sequenced: blood. J is TRBJ2-7 and V is TRBV6-2 or TRBV6-3, with a weak D call TRBD2 (6 bases). For the CDR3, the DNA is TGTGCCAGCAGGGTCTCGGGGGACGAGCAGTACTTC. Its translation: CASRVSGDEQYF.